The 29 T cell receptor beta chains reported below all come from one sample, sequenced in a study of beta chain features in type 1 diabetes. As every portion of the isolated RNA was reverse transcribed, the sequencing read expressed TCRB transcripts. Method: immunoSEQ multiplex PCR; TCRdb's copy keeps in-frame clones and lacks some. The table includes hundreds of thousands of clones, about a sixth detected once. What was sequenced was naive CD4+ T cells from blood. Receptor source: a man between 18 and 35 years old in good health.

The J gene is TRBJ1-2, the V gene TRBV25-1; TRBD1 matches 9 bases. The germline V gene encodes CDR1 MGHDK and CDR2 SYGVNS. J was trimmed by 2 bases and V by 1 base; bases with no gene match: 5. This CDR3 is 16 amino acids long. CDR3 DNA: TGTGCCAGCAGTGAATTTGGACAGGGGATAAACTATGGCTACACCTTC. Protein sequence: CASSEFGQGINYGYTF.

This clone has a handful of counts. The V and J genes are TRBV9 and TRBJ2-1; weak D call: TRBD2 (6 bases). Germline V gives CDR1 SGDLS, CDR2 YYNGEE. Trimming left V 1 base short and J 5 bases short, with 13 bases between. CDR3 length: 15 residues. The chain's CDR3 is CASSVTQRVHNEQFF. The CDR3 nucleotides are TGTGCCAGCAGCGTAACTCAGCGGGTCCACAATGAGCAGTTCTTC.

Only a few counts were recorded for this clone. The chain uses TRBV27 and TRBJ1-1; D is unresolved. CDR3 length: 14 amino acids. Germline V lookup: CDR1 MNHEY, CDR2 SMNVEV (reference sequence). Trimming took 6 bases from V and 1 from J, leaving 12 bases between them. The CDR3 nucleotides read TGTGCCAGCAGCCCAAGGACGGGGAACACTGAAGCTTTCTTT. As protein: CASSPRTGNTEAFF.

The chain has TRBV5-4 and TRBJ2-2; D remains ambiguous. Trimming stripped 3 bases from V and 1 base from J, with 4 bases between. The germline gives CDR1 SGHNT, CDR2 YYREEE (reference sequence). The CDR3 runs to 13 residues. The CDR3 DNA sequence: TGTGCCAGCAGCTCATTGAACACCGGGGAGCTGTTTTTT. Its protein product is CASSSLNTGELFF.

This clone has more than one count but fewer than ten. J is TRBJ2-5 and V is TRBV28, with TRBD1 as a possible D gene (5 bases). This CDR3 has 14 amino acids. The germline V gene has CDR1 MDHEN and CDR2 SYDVKM. V was shortened by 2 bases and J by 7 bases, with 14 bases between the two germline ends. The CDR3, as DNA: TGTGCCAGCAGTTTAACAGGCCCAGTTGGGACCCAGTACTTC. It is translated as CASSLTGPVGTQYF.

This clone has more than one count but fewer than ten. The genes are TRBV10-3 and TRBJ1-6; 7 bases are a match to TRBD1. The CDR3 is 15 amino acids. Germline V gene lookup returns CDR1 ENHRY and CDR2 SYGVKD. Trimming at V came to 11 bases and at J to 6 bases, leaving 13 bases not matched to a gene. The CDR3 here is CAAGIRDSANSPLHF. CDR3 nucleotides: TGTGCCGCCGGAATAAGGGACAGCGCTAATTCACCCCTCCACTTT.

This clone was picked up a small number of times. Other DNA sequences from this sample encode an identical CDR3 as well. The V gene is TRBV18, the J gene TRBJ2-5; 10 positions match TRBD1. CDR3 size: 14 residues. V was pared by 2 bases and J by 4 bases, with 1 base of the junction left unmatched. Germline V lookup: CDR1 KGHSH, CDR2 LQKENI. The CDR3 region has the DNA TGTGCCAGCTCACCAGGACAGGGGGGAGAGACCCAGTACTTC. Protein sequence: CASSPGQGGETQYF.

The chain has TRBV10-3 and TRBJ2-5; D might be TRBD1 (5 bases). Germline CDR1 reads ENHRY; CDR2 reads SYGVKD. The ends were cut back, 6 bases at V and 11 bases at J, with 19 bases in the middle. CDR3 length: 13 residues. This CDR3 is CAIRDSDLREQYF. Here the CDR3 DNA reads TGTGCCATCAGAGACAGTGACCTACGAGAGCAGTACTTC.

On this clone: The sample has other DNA sequences that encode this CDR3 too. The gene calls are TRBV19 and TRBJ2-6; 7 bases match TRBD1. This CDR3 has 15 residues. V shed 3 bases, J shed 2 bases, and the junction held 1 base outside the gene matches. CDR1 and CDR2 from the germline V gene are LNHDA and SQIVND (reference sequence). The CDR3 region has the DNA TGTGCCAGTAGTATCGACAGGGCTGGGGCCAACGTCCTGACTTTC. This translates into CASSIDRAGANVLTF.

This clone came up a few times. The chain is built from TRBV10-3 and TRBJ2-6; no clear D gene. The CDR3 covers 14 residues. V lost 4 bases, J lost 0 bases, and 4 bases lay in between. Germline CDR1 and CDR2: ENHRY and SYGVKD. CDR3 sequence (DNA): TGTGCCATCAGTGCTACCTCTGGGGCCAACGTCCTGACTTTC. It encodes CAISATSGANVLTF.

The sample holds a few counts of this clone. The gene calls are TRBV14 and TRBJ2-5; D is undetermined. With the DNA end fitting TRBJ2-7 better, the J assignment may be wrong. The CDR3 has 11 amino acids. Germline CDR1 is SGHDN and CDR2 is FVKESK. CDR3 nucleotides: TGTGCCAGCAGCCAAGGGTACGAGCAGTACTTC. Translation: CASSQGYEQYF.

The chain carries TRBV6-6 and TRBJ2-2, with D maybe TRBD1 (6 bases). V was trimmed by 7 bases and J by 4 bases, leaving 13 bases between them. The CDR3 covers 14 residues. CDR1 and CDR2 from the germline V gene are MNHNY and SVGAGI (reference sequence). The DNA for the CDR3 is TGTGCCAGCAACTCAGGGGCGGGCACCGGGGAGCTGTTTTTT. Translation gives CASNSGAGTGELFF.

J is TRBJ2-7 and V is TRBV27, with a possible D match to TRBD1 (6 bases). The CDR3 runs 14 residues. Per the germline V gene, CDR1 is MNHEY and CDR2 is SMNVEV (reference sequence). V lost 6 bases to trimming and J lost 2 bases, with 14 bases between them. CDR3 nucleotide sequence: TGTGCCAGCAGCCCCGACAGGTATACCTACGAGCAGTACTTC. This gives the protein CASSPDRYTYEQYF.

This clone showed up just a few times. V is TRBV28 and J is TRBJ1-6; tentatively, D is TRBD1 (6 bases). This CDR3 has 14 amino acids. V was shortened by 4 bases and J by 10 bases, with 14 bases between the two germline ends. CDR1 and CDR2 (germline): MDHEN, SYDVKM. The CDR3 DNA reads TGTGCCAGCAGTTCCGACAGGATACGATCACCCCTCCACTTT. Translated: CASSSDRIRSPLHF.

This chain connects TRBV18 to TRBJ2-6, with unresolved D. Germline-derived CDR1 and CDR2 are KGHSH and LQKENI. V lost 3 bases and J 4 bases, leaving 1 base between the germline ends. The CDR3 consists of 12 residues. CDR3 protein: CASSPGANVLTF. The CDR3 nucleotides are TGTGCCAGCTCACCGGGGGCCAACGTCCTGACTTTC.

This clone was seen more than once but under ten times. This chain joins TRBV30 and TRBJ2-1; D assignment may be TRBD1 or TRBD2 (5 bases each). Germline V CDR1 and CDR2: GTSNPN, SVGIG (reference sequence). The V end was cut by 3 bases, the J end by 14 bases, with 17 bases between. This CDR3 spans 12 amino acids. The CDR3 DNA is TGTGCCTGGAGGCCCGGGGCGGCCCGGGAGTTCTTC. This gives the protein CAWRPGAAREFF.

V usage is TRBV18 and J usage is TRBJ2-1, with 12 bases identical to TRBD2. The V segment lost 6 bases and the J segment 2 bases; nucleotides outside the gene matches: 11. The CDR3 runs 18 residues. CDR1 and CDR2 (germline): KGHSH, LQKENI. The CDR3, as DNA: TGTGCCAGCTCGTCACGACTAGCGGGGGCCTCAGCCTACAATGAGCAGTTCTTC. Translating it yields CASSSRLAGASAYNEQFF.

This clone appeared a few times. The rearrangement links TRBV7-3 to TRBJ1-1; 9 bases agree with TRBD1. The V segment lost 5 bases and the J segment 1 base; nucleotides outside the gene matches: 8. The germline gives CDR1 SGHTA, CDR2 FQGTGA. This CDR3 comprises 16 residues. CDR3 DNA: TGTGCCAGCAGCCCAACGACAGGGGGGTGGAACACTGAAGCTTTCTTT. It translates to CASSPTTGGWNTEAFF. Supplemented by reference TRBV7-3 and TRBJ1-1, the full variable domain reads GAGVSQTPSNKVTEKGKYVELRCDPISGHTALYWYRQSLGQGPEFLIYFQGTGAADDSGLPNDRFFAVRPEGSVSTLKIQRTERGDSAVYLCASSPTTGGWNTEAFFGQGTRLTVV.

This chain joins TRBV7-3 and TRBJ2-4; D not certain. Germline V CDR1 and CDR2: SGHTA, FQGTGA. V lost 5 bases, J lost 9 bases, and 11 bases lay in between. CDR3 length equals 12 residues. This CDR3 reads CASSPGPGIQYF. In DNA, the CDR3 is TGTGCCAGCAGCCCAGGTCCGGGCATTCAGTACTTC.

The chain joins TRBV7-3 to TRBJ2-1, with TRBD1 matching 7 bases. Trimming cost V 3 bases and J 2 bases; bases outside gene matches: 4. The CDR3 consists of 15 residues. CDR1 is SGHTA and CDR2 is FQGTGA in the germline V gene. The CDR3 spells CASSFTGTAYNEQFF. Written as DNA, the CDR3 is TGTGCCAGCAGCTTTACCGGGACAGCCTACAATGAGCAGTTCTTC. The full variable domain, in which reference TRBV7-3 and TRBJ2-1 provide the parts outside the CDR3, is GAGVSQTPSNKVTEKGKYVELRCDPISGHTALYWYRQSLGQGPEFLIYFQGTGAADDSGLPNDRFFAVRPEGSVSTLKIQRTERGDSAVYLCASSFTGTAYNEQFFGPGTRLTVL.

This clone turned up a few times. No DNA is shown, since the ends of the CDR3 on it are uncertain; the CDR3 is the one TCRdb lists. The CDR3 spells CASSATSGRAWEQYF. The genes are TRBV4-1 and TRBJ2-7. The CDR3 is 15 residues long, counting both termini. Germline V gives CDR1 MGHRA, CDR2 YSYEKL.

This clone was picked up a small number of times. J is TRBJ2-1 and V is TRBV20-1; D gene uncertain. CDR3 length: 11 residues. The germline CDR1 and CDR2 sequences are DFQATT and SNEGSKA (reference sequence). The CDR3 DNA reads TGCAGCTCAGTAGATTACAATGAGCAGTTCTTC. Amino acids: CSSVDYNEQFF.

This clone turned up a few times. The V gene is TRBV11-2, the J gene TRBJ2-2; no firm D call. V was pared by 5 bases and J by 7 bases, with 8 bases between. Germline V gives CDR1 SGHAT, CDR2 FQNNGV. CDR3 size: 12 residues. CDR3 sequence reads: CASSPRGGELFF. DNA for the CDR3: TGTGCCAGCAGCCCCCGAGGCGGGGAGCTGTTTTTT.

This clone was seen more than once but under ten times. The V gene is TRBV6-5, the J gene TRBJ2-3; the match to TRBD2 covers 7 bases. This CDR3 is 15 amino acids long. Germline V gives CDR1 MNHEY, CDR2 SVGAGI. The J segment lost 0 bases and the V segment lost 2 bases, leaving 2 bases of the junction unmatched. CDR3 bases: TGTGCCAGCAGTTACGGCGGGAGCAGCACAGATACGCAGTATTTT. Amino acid sequence: CASSYGGSSTDTQYF.

As regards this clone: This sample includes further DNA sequences coding for the same CDR3. J is TRBJ2-7 and V is TRBV5-1, with 10 bases that match TRBD1. V trimming: 5 bases; J trimming: 2 bases; junction bases outside the gene matches: 1. This CDR3 has 13 amino acids. CDR1 and CDR2 (germline): SGHRS, YFSETQ. CDR3 sequence (DNA): TGCGCCAGCAGTGGGACAGGGGCCTACGAGCAGTACTTC. Translated, it gives CASSGTGAYEQYF.

The rearrangement links TRBV10-3 to TRBJ1-5, with 8 bases lining up with TRBD1. The V gene end was trimmed by 10 bases and the J gene end by 5 bases; junction bases not matched to a gene: 7. CDR1 and CDR2 (germline): ENHRY, SYGVKD. CDR3 length equals 13 residues. CDR3 residues: CASRQTGDQPQHF. CDR3 coding DNA: TGTGCCAGCAGGCAGACAGGGGATCAGCCCCAGCATTTT.

V usage is TRBV6-5 and J usage is TRBJ2-5; 8 bases map to TRBD1. CDR3 length: 14 residues. V lost 8 bases and J lost 2; bases outside the gene matches: 7. The germline V gene encodes CDR1 MNHEY and CDR2 SVGAGI. The CDR3 bases are TGTGCCAGCCACCGGAACAGGGGGCAAGAGACCCAGTACTTC. It encodes CASHRNRGQETQYF.

The gene calls are TRBV27 and TRBJ1-3, with D maybe TRBD1 (6 bases). Germline V CDR1 and CDR2: MNHEY, SMNVEV (reference sequence). The CDR3 runs 13 residues. V was clipped by 6 bases and J by 4 bases, with 10 bases between them. The CDR3: CASRYRAGNTIYF. DNA of the CDR3: TGTGCCAGCAGGTACAGGGCAGGAAACACCATATATTTT.

The chain recombines TRBV6-5 with TRBJ2-7; TRBD1 matches at 7 bases. This CDR3 has 14 residues. V gave up 5 bases and J gave up 9 bases; unmatched junction bases: 13. CDR1 is MNHEY, CDR2 SVGAGI, per germline. CDR3 in DNA: TGTGCCAGCAGTACCGGGACAGCTAGTAGGCGGCAGTACTTC. This encodes CASSTGTASRRQYF.